A single sample gave rise to the 4 T cell receptor beta chains below, sequenced in a study of blood T cell repertoires in COVID-19. TCRdb keeps only in-frame clones here, not all; method: immunoSEQ multiplex PCR. Of 250,000 to 300,000 clones listed, under 90% are singletons. The sequenced sample consisted of PBMCs or T cells enriched from blood (not recorded which). These receptors were taken from a man aged 18 to 29 who had recovered from COVID-19.

This chain connects TRBV5-6 to TRBJ1-2; 7 bases line up with TRBD1. The germline gives CDR1 SGHDT, CDR2 YYEEEE. This CDR3 region has 13 residues. Unmatched junction bases numbered 7, after V lost 4 bases and J lost 7 bases. The CDR3 sequence is CASSPEGAGGYTF. CDR3 in DNA: TGTGCCAGCAGCCCGGAGGGGGCCGGTGGCTACACCTTC. Filled out from reference TRBV5-6 and TRBJ1-2, the complete variable domain reads DAGVTQSPTHLIKTRGQQVTLRCSPKSGHDTVSWYQQALGQGPQFIFQYYEEEERQRGNFPDRFSGHQFPNYSSELNVNALLLGDSALYLCASSPEGAGGYTFGSGTRLTVV.

The chain recombines TRBV13 with TRBJ2-3, with 11 bases matching TRBD2. J gave up 2 bases and V 5 bases, and 9 bases lay outside the gene matches. Per germline, CDR1 PRHDT and CDR2 FYEKMQ (reference sequence). The CDR3 is made up of 17 amino acids. The CDR3 DNA is TGTGCCAGCAGCCGATGGACTAGCGGGTTTTACACAGATACGCAGTATTTT. Translating gives CASSRWTSGFYTDTQYF. Filled out from reference TRBV13 and TRBJ2-3, the complete variable domain reads AAGVIQSPRHLIKEKRETATLKCYPIPRHDTVYWYQQGPGQDPQFLISFYEKMQSDKGSIPDRFSAQQFSDYHSELNMSSLELGDSALYFCASSRWTSGFYTDTQYFGPGTRLTVL.

J is TRBJ2-3 and V is TRBV5-1; 14 nucleotides match TRBD2. The CDR3 contains 17 residues. The J segment lost 2 bases and the V segment lost 4 bases, leaving 6 bases of the junction unmatched. Germline V gene lookup returns CDR1 SGHRS and CDR2 YFSETQ. CDR3 region: CASSEGLAGGFTDTQYF. CDR3 DNA: TGCGCCAGCAGCGAAGGACTAGCGGGGGGCTTCACAGATACGCAGTATTTT.

This chain links TRBV4-2 with TRBJ2-7, with a weak D call TRBD2 (6 bases). Trimming took off 4 bases at V and 5 bases at J, with 18 bases between the two ends. This CDR3 comprises 15 residues. Germline lookup yields CDR1 LGHNA and CDR2 YNFKEQ. The CDR3 coding sequence is TGTGCCAGCAGCCTACCCGGGGTAGCGGCGAACGAGCAGTACTTC. It yields the protein CASSLPGVAANEQYF.